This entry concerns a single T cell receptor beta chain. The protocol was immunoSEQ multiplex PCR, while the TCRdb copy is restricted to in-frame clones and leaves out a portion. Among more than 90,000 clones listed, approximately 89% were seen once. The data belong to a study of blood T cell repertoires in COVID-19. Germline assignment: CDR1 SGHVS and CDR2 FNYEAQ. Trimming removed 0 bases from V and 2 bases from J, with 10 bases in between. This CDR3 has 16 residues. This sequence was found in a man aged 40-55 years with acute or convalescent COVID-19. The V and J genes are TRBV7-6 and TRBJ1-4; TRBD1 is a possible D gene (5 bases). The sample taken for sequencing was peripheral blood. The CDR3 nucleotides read TGTGCCAGCAGCTTAGCGATTGGGGCCACTAATGAAAAACTGTTTTTT. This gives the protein CASSLAIGATNEKLFF.